The T cell receptor (beta chain) under discussion was sequenced for a study of T cell changes during pregnancy in multiple sclerosis. The germline CDR1 and CDR2 sequences are MNHEY and SMNVEV (reference sequence). V lost 5 bases, J lost 3 bases, and 1 base stayed unmatched. This CDR3 is built from 13 residues. Clones were sequenced by immunoSEQ multiplex PCR, and TCRdb holds only the in-frame ones, with some missing. The sample has over 40,000 clones, 90% seen once; the top ten hold around 4.7%. In its sample, this clone was seen once. The V call is TRBV27, the J call TRBJ2-5, with 9 bases fitting TRBD2. The starting material was peripheral blood, obtained in the second trimester of pregnancy. The clonotype comes from a female donor in good health, enrolled as a control in a pregnancy study. CDR3 DNA sequence: TGTGCCAGCAGTAGACTAGCGGAAGAGACCCAGTACTTC. Protein sequence: CASSRLAEETQYF.